Each of the 3 T cell receptor beta chains below was sequenced from the same sample in a study of cytomegalovirus exposure and HLA in healthy donors. In the PCR, 60 Vbeta and 13 Jbeta primers were used. Measured with immunoSEQ multiplex PCR; TCRdb has only the in-frame clones, and not every one. The sample records around 140,000 clones, roughly 79% being singletons. Input material: PBMCs. These receptors came from a woman aged 18-30 years in good health and CMV-seronegative.

The chain links TRBV6-5 to TRBJ2-4; D not certain. The germline CDR1 and CDR2 sequences are MNHEY and SVGAGI. The CDR3 length is 15 residues. The V and J ends lost 0 bases and 0 bases respectively, with 6 bases between them. The CDR3 nucleotides are TGTGCCAGCAGTTACTCCCTCGTAGCCAAAAACATTCAGTACTTC. This encodes CASSYSLVAKNIQYF.

This chain connects TRBV7-7 to TRBJ1-4; no clear D gene. The CDR3 length is 13 residues. Germline V gene lookup returns CDR1 SSHAT and CDR2 FNYEAQ (reference sequence). V lost 2 bases and J 8 bases, leaving 9 bases between the germline ends. CDR3 protein: CASSLSNGEKLFF. In DNA form, the CDR3 reads TGTGCCAGCAGCTTAAGCAACGGGGAAAAACTGTTTTTT.

The V and J genes are TRBV5-1 and TRBJ2-1; the D is unclear. This CDR3 region has 13 residues. CDR1 and CDR2 (germline): SGHRS, YFSETQ. With 0 bases removed from V and 3 bases from J, the gap between germline ends came to 4 bases. DNA for the CDR3: TGCGCCAGCAGCTTGGATAGCTACAATGAGCAGTTCTTC. Translation gives CASSLDSYNEQFF.